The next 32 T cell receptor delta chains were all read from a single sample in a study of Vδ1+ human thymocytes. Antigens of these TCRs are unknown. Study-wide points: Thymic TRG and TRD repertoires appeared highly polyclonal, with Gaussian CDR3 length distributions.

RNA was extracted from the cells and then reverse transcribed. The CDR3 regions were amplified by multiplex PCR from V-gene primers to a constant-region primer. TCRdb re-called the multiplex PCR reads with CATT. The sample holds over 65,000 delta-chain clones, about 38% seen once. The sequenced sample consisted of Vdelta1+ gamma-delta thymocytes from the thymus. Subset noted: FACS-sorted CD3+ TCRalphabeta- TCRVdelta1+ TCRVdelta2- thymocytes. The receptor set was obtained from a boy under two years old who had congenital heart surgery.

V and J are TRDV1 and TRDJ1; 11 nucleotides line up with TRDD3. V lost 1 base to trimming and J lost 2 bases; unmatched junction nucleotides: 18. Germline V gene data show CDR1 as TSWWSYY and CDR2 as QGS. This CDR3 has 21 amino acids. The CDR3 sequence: CALGEPVFPLLGDRETDKLIF. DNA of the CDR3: TGTGCTCTTGGGGAACCCGTTTTCCCCTTACTGGGGGATAGAGAGACCGATAAACTCATCTTT.

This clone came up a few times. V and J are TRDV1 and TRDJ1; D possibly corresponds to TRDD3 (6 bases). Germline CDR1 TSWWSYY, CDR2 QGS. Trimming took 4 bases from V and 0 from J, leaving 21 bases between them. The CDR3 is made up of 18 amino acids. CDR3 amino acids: CALGAKGRGTEYTDKLIF. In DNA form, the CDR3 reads TGTGCTCTTGGGGCAAAGGGGCGGGGGACCGAGTACACCGATAAACTCATCTTT.

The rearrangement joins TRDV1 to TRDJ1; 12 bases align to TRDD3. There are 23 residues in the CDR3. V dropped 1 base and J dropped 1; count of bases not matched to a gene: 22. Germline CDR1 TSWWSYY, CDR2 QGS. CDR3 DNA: TGTGCTCTTGGGGAACCCGTCCTTCTTAGCATAGGGACTGGGGGATACATCACCGATAAACTCATCTTT. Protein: CALGEPVLLSIGTGGYITDKLIF.

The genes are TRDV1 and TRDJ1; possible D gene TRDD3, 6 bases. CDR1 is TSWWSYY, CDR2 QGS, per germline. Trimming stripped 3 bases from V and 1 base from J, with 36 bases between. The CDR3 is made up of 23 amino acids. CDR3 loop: CALGDCRPKRDSPPPHGTDKLIF. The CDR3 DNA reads TGTGCTCTTGGGGATTGCCGTCCAAAAAGGGATAGTCCCCCGCCCCACGGCACCGATAAACTCATCTTT.

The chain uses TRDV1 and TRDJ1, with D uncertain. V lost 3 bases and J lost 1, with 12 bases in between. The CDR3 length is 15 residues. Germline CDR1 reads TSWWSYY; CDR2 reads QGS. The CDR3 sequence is CALGDTEWSTDKLIF. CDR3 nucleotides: TGTGCTCTTGGGGATACCGAGTGGAGCACCGATAAACTCATCTTT.

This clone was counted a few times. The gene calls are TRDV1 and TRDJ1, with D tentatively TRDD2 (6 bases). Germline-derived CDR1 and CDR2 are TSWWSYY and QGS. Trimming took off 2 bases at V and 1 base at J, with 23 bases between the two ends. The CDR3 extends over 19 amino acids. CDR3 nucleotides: TGTGCTCTTGGGGAAGGGTCTCCCTTCCCCGGGGACCCCACCGATAAACTCATCTTT. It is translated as CALGEGSPFPGDPTDKLIF.

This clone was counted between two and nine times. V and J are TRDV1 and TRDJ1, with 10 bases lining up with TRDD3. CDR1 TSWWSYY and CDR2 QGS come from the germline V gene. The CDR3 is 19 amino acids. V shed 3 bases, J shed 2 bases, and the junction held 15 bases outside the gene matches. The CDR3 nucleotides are TGTGCTCTTGGGGACCCACCCTGGGGGATATGGGGCAGGACCGATAAACTCATCTTT. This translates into CALGDPPWGIWGRTDKLIF.

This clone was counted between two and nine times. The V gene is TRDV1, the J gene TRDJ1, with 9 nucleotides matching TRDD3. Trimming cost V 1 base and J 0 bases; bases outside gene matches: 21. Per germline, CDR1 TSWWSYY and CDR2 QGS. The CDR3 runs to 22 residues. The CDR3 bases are TGTGCTCTTGGGGAACCGGTGACCACTTCCTTTTACTGGGGGACCCACACCGATAAACTCATCTTT. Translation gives CALGEPVTTSFYWGTHTDKLIF.

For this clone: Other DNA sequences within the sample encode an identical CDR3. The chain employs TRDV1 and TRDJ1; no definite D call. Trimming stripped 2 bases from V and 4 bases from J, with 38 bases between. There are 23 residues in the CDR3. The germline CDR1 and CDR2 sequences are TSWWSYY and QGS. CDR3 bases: TGTGCTCTTGGGGAATTGAAACGTTCCCCCACGGTAAGAGGTCCACTTCGTAGCGATAAACTCATCTTT. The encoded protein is CALGELKRSPTVRGPLRSDKLIF.

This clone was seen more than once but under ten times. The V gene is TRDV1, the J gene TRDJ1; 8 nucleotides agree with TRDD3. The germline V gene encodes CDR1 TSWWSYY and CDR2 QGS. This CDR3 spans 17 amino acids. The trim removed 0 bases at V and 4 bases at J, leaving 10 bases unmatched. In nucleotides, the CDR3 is TGTGCTCTTGGGGAACTCCGAGATTACTGGGGGGTCGATAAACTCATCTTT. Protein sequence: CALGELRDYWGVDKLIF.

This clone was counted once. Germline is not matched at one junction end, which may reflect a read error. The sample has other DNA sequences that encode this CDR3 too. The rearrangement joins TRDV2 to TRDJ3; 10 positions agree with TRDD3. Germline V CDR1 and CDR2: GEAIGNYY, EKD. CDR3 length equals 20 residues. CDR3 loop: CACDTSWGILGSWDTRQMFF. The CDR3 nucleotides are TGTGCCTGCGACACTTCATGGGGGATACTCGGCTCCTGGGACACCCGACAGATGTTTTTC.

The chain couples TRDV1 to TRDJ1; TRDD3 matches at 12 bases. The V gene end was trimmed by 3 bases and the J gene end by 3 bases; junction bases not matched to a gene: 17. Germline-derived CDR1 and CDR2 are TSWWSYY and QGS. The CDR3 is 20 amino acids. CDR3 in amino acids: CALGDHSTKLGDTVADKLIF. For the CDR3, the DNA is TGTGCTCTTGGGGACCACTCTACAAAACTGGGGGATACTGTAGCCGATAAACTCATCTTT.

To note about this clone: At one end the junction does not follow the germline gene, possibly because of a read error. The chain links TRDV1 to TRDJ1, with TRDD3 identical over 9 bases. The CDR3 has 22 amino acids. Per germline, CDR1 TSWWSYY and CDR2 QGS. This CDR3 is CAIGEFPKGLLGEVKYTDKLIF. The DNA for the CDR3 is TGTGCTATTGGGGAATTTCCGAAGGGACTACTGGGGGAGGTCAAGTACACCGATAAACTCATCTTT.

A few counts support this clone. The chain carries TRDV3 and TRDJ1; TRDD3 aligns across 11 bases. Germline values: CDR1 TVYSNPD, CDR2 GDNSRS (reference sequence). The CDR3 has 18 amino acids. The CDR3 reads CALKSRSYWGITPDKLIF. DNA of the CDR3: TGTGCTCTTAAAAGCCGGTCATACTGGGGGATAACCCCCGATAAACTCATCTTT. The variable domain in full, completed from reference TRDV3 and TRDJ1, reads CDKVTQSSPDQTVASGSEVVLLCTYDTVYSNPDLFWYRIRPDYSFQFVFYGDNSRSEGADFTQGRFSVKHILTQKAFHLVISPVRTEDSATYYCALKSRSYWGITPDKLIFGKGTRVTVEP.

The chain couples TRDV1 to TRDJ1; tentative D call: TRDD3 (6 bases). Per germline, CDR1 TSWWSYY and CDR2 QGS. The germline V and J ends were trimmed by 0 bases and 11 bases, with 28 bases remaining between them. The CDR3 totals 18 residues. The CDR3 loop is CALGELLAGIQLLGHLIF. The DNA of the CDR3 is TGTGCTCTTGGGGAACTGTTAGCGGGGATCCAGCTTCTGGGTCACCTCATCTTT.

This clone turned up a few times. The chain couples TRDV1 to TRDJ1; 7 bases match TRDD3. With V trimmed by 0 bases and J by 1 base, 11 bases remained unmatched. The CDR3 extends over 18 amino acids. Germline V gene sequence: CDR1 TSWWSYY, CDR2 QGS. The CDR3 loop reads CALGELLTADWGTDKLIF. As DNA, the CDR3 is TGTGCTCTTGGGGAACTTCTTACGGCTGACTGGGGCACCGATAAACTCATCTTT.

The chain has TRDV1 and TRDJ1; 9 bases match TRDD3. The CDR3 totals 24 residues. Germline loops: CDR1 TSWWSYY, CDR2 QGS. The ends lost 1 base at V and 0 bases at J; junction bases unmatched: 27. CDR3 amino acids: CALGEPDQAFPRTGGHAYTDKLIF. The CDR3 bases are TGTGCTCTTGGGGAACCAGACCAGGCCTTCCCGCGTACTGGGGGACACGCGTACACCGATAAACTCATCTTT.

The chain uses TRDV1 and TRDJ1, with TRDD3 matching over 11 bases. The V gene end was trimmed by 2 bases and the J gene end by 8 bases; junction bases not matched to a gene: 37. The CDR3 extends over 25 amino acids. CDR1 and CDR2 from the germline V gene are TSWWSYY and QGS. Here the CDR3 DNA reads TGTGCTCTTGGGGAAAGGGTCGCTTCTCCTACCGGTGGATGGGGGATACGGCGCTGCGGTGGGAAACTCATCTTT. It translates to CALGERVASPTGGWGIRRCGGKLIF.

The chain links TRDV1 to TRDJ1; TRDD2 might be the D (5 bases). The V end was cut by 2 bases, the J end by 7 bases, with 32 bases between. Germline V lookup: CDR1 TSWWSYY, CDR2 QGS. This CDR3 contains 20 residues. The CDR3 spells CALGEKGGPTRPWTRGKLIF. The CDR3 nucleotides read TGTGCTCTTGGGGAAAAGGGTGGACCTACGAGACCGTGGACTCGGGGTAAACTCATCTTT.

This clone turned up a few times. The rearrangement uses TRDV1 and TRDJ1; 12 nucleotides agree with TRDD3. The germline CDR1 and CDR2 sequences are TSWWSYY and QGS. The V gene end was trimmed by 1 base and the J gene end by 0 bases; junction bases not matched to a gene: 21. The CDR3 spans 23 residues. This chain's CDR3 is CALGEPPLRGHWGIPPNTDKLIF. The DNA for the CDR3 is TGTGCTCTTGGGGAACCGCCTCTTCGGGGTCACTGGGGGATACCTCCAAACACCGATAAACTCATCTTT.

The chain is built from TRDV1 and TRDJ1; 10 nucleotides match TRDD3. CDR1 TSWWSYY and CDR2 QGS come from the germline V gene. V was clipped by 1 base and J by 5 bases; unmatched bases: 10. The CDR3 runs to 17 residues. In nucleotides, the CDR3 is TGTGCTCTTGGGGAACGTTCCTCCCACTGGGGGATGGATAAACTCATCTTT. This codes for CALGERSSHWGMDKLIF.

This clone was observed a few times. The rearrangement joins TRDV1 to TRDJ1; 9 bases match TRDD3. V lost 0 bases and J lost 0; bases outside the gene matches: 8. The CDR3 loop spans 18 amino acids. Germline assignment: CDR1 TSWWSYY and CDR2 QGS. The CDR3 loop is CALGELPLGDSYTDKLIF. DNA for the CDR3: TGTGCTCTTGGGGAACTCCCACTGGGGGACTCGTACACCGATAAACTCATCTTT.

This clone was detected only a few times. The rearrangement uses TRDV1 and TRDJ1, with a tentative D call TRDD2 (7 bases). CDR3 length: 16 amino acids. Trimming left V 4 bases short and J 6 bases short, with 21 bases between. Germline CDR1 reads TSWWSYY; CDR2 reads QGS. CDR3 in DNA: TGTGCTCTTGGGGCCTTCCTGCGGTACTGGGAGCATAAACTCATCTTT. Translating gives CALGAFLRYWEHKLIF.

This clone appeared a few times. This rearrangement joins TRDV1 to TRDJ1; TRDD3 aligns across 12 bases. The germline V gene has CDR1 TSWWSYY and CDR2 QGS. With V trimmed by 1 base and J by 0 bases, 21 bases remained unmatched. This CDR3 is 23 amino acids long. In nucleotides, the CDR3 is TGTGCTCTTGGGGAACCCCCCCTTCCTAAGTACTGGGGGATACTTCTGTACACCGATAAACTCATCTTT. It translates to CALGEPPLPKYWGILLYTDKLIF.

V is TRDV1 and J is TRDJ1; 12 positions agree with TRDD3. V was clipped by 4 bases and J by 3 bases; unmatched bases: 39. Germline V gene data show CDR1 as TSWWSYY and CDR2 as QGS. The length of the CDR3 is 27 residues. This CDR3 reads CALGVAVKAGLPTNPYWGIPGADKLIF. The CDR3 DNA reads TGTGCTCTTGGGGTAGCAGTCAAAGCCGGCCTTCCTACGAACCCGTACTGGGGGATACCGGGGGCCGATAAACTCATCTTT.

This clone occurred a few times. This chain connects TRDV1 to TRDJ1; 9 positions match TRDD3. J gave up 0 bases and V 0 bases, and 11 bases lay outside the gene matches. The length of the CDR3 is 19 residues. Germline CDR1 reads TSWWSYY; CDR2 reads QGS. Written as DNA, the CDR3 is TGTGCTCTTGGGGAACTGTGTACTGGGGGACCTAAGTACACCGATAAACTCATCTTT. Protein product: CALGELCTGGPKYTDKLIF.

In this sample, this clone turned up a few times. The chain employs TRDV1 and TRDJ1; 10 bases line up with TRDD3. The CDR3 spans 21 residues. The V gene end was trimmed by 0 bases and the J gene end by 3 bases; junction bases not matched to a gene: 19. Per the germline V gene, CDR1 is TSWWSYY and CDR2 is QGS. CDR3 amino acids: CALGELGPRSHTGGSADKLIF. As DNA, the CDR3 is TGTGCTCTTGGGGAACTCGGGCCACGTTCCCATACTGGGGGATCCGCCGATAAACTCATCTTT.

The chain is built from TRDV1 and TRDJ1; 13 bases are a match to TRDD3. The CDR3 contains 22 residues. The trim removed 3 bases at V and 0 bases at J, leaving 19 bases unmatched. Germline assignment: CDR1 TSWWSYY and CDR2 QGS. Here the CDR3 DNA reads TGTGCTCTTGGGGAGTCCCTTAATAGGGCAAGACTGGGGGATACGTACACCGATAAACTCATCTTT. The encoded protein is CALGESLNRARLGDTYTDKLIF.

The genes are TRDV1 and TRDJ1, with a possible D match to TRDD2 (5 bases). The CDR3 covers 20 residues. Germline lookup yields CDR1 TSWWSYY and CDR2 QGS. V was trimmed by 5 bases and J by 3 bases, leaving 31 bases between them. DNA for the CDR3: TGTGCTCTTGGGATCTCGCGTATCTTCCGAACGGGTTCCCCCCCCGATAAACTCATCTTT. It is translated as CALGISRIFRTGSPPDKLIF.

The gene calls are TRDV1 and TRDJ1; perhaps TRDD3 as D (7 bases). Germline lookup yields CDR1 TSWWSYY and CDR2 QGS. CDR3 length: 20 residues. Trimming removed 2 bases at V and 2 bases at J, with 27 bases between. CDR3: CALGERSYPVFTGDTDKLIF. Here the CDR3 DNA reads TGTGCTCTTGGGGAAAGGTCCTACCCGGTCTTTACGGGGGATACCGATAAACTCATCTTT.

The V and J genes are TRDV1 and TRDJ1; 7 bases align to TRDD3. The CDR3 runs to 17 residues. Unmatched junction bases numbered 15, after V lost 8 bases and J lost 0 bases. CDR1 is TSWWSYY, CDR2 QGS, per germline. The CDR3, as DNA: TGTGCTCTTAAGGCCCCTGGGGGTAAAGGGTACACCGATAAACTCATCTTT. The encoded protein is CALKAPGGKGYTDKLIF.

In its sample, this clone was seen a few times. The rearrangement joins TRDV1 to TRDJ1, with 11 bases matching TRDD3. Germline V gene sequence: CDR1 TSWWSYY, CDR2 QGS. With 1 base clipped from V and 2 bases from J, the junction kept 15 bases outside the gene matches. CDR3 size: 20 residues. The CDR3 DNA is TGTGCTCTTGGGGAACCTCATCCCGCTGGGGGATACTTGGAGACCGATAAACTCATCTTT. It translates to CALGEPHPAGGYLETDKLIF.